This T cell receptor beta chain derives from a study of blood T cell repertoires in COVID-19 (dated by TCRdb to about 2020). In terms of the full investigation: Samples covering the acute and convalescent phases of COVID-19 were provided by collaborators in the United States, Italy and Spain. Where available, HLA class I and class II types were obtained from metadata supplied by the sample provider rather than from assay-based typing. The repertoires were made available in a free public database intended to serve as a resource for research on the immune response to SARS-CoV-2. The sample metadata nearly always contained a de-identified subject ID, COVID-19 status, age in years and sex. The prospective study material was composed of cDNA or gDNA derived from T cells, B-cell-depleted T cells, or PBMCs. The samples were drawn from two sources: the first 160 participants of the ongoing ImmuneRACE study, and 950 to 1,500 subjects contributed by 6 global collaborators. The dataset comprised deeply sampled blood TCRbeta repertoires from subjects exposed to, actively infected with, or recovered from COVID-19. Here is what the overall study found, with its caveats: How much clinical and demographic metadata was included differed by source and by participant, and the metadata was provided uncurated.

Collaborating institutions collected whole blood in K2EDTA tubes following their own protocols. For TCRbeta analysis, collaborators shipped samples in one of three forms: frozen whole blood, isolated PBMCs, or DNA extracted from either of those sample types. TCRbeta CDR3 regions were amplified from genomic DNA using the immunoSEQ Assay, a bias-controlled multiplex PCR. The study's processing was this. The number of nucleated cells in each sample was estimated from the amplification of reference gene primers within the assay. To quantify the absolute abundance of each unique TCRbeta CDR3 rearrangement, sequence reads were collapsed and filtered. Productive Simpson clonality was computed per sample as the square root of Simpson's diversity index over productive rearrangements. Imported from immuneACCESS, the table was reduced by TCRdb to in-frame sequences with V and J called. These copies leave out some clones; in studies compared against another copy, an unresolved V gene accounts for under half, and the cause of the remainder is not known. V, J and clone size are those of that table, while D and trimming were read from the DNA. This sample holds over 300,000 clones; 80% to 90% were observed only once. The ten largest make up about 1.2% of the sample.

This clone has only a few counts. Its antigen remains unidentified. Base qualities are not recorded, but no much larger clone differs from it by a single base. This clonotype originated in a man in his forties with acute or convalescent COVID-19. The sequenced sample was peripheral blood.

The CDR3 reads as follows: CASSENGDFAINEQFF. The DNA is as follows: TGCGCCAGCAGTGAGAATGGGGACTTCGCTATCAATGAGCAGTTCTTC. The chain links TRBV10-2 with TRBJ2-1, with TRBD2 tentatively as D gene (6 bases match). As encoded in the germline V gene, CDR1 is WSHSY while CDR2 is SAAADI. The CDR3 numbers 16 residues from cysteine through phenylalanine. CDR3 DNA only is kept here, 48 bases in frame from base 1. Trimming costs V 2 bases and J 6 bases, and their ends lie 17 bases apart.